This TCR beta chain was documented in a study of T cells in Graves' hyperthyroidism and ophthalmopathy. RNA transcripts served as the template for amplifying TCR beta CDR3 regions. HTBI primers were the set used in a first-round RT-PCR of the TCR CDR3. Each CDR3 protein gets one entry after TCRdb re-called the multiplex PCR reads with MiXCR. The sample lists 480,000 or so distinct CDR3 sequences, 46% occurring once. Diagnostic decisions used clinical symptoms, serum thyroxine and TRAb, thyroid ultrasound and orbital computed tomography. The TCR originated in an adult woman with Graves' disease, either hyperthyroidism or ophthalmopathy (not recorded which). The source material was peripheral blood or thyroid tissue (not recorded which).

This chain's CDR3 is CAWVSYGYTF. The CDR3 DNA follows: TGTGCCTGGGTCAGCTATGGCTACACCTTC. This chain joins TRBV30 and TRBJ1-2, with unresolved D. The ends were cut back, 5 bases at V and 4 bases at J, with 5 bases in the middle. The CDR3 runs to 10 residues. Germline lookup yields CDR1 GTSNPN and CDR2 SVGIG (reference sequence).